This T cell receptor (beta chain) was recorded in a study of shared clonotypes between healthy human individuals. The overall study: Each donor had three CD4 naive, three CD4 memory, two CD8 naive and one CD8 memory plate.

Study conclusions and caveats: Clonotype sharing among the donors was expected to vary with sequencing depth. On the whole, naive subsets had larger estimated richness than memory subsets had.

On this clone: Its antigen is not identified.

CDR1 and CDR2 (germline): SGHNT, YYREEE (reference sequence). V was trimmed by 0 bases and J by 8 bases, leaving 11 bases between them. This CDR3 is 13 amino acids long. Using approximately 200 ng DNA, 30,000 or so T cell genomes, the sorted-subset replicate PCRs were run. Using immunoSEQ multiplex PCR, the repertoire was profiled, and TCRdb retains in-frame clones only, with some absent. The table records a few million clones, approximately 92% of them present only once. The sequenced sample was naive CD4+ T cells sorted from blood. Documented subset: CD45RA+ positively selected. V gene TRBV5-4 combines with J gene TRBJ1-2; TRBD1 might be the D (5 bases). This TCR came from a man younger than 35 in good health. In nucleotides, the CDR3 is TGTGCCAGCAGCTTGGTGGGGCAGGAGGGCTACACCTTC. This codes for CASSLVGQEGYTF.